Presented here are 2 T cell receptor beta chains from one specimen sequenced in a study of T-cell reconstitution after alpha-beta-depleted transplantation in children. Preparation of the TCRbeta library involved a method that used unique molecular identifiers. TCRdb ran MiXCR on the PCR reads and lists one entry per CDR3 protein. The data contain hundreds of thousands of distinct CDR3 sequences, more than 20% of them singletons. Material: PBMCs, mostly from graft donor cells, obtained 360 days after TCRalphabeta/CD19-depleted stem cell transplant. These receptors all stem from a female patient under 10 years old who had a stem cell transplant for congenital amegakaryocytic thrombocytopenia, so the T cells may come from the graft donor.

This chain uses TRBV4-2 with TRBJ2-7; 9 bases line up with TRBD2. CDR3 length equals 15 residues. The germline V gene encodes CDR1 LGHNA and CDR2 YNFKEQ. Trimming removed 4 bases from V and 3 bases from J; junction bases left unmatched: 7. The CDR3 loop is CASSPRASGIYEQYF. In nucleotides, the CDR3 is TGTGCCAGCAGCCCACGTGCTAGCGGGATCTACGAGCAGTACTTC.

The chain is built from TRBV5-6 and TRBJ2-5, with 8 bases lining up with TRBD2. This CDR3 is built from 14 residues. CDR1 is SGHDT and CDR2 is YYEEEE in the germline V gene. V was clipped by 4 bases and J by 2 bases; unmatched bases: 4. The CDR3 loop is CASSLRGGQETQYF. CDR3 bases: TGTGCCAGCAGCCTACGGGGGGGGCAAGAGACCCAGTACTTC.